This TCR beta chain was captured by sequencing in a study of tumor-infiltrating lymphocytes in oesophageal squamous cell carcinoma (dated by TCRdb to 2016 to 2017). Libraries were built with PCR. The listed sequencing device is Illumina HiSeq 2000. Clones were called with MiXCR by TCRdb after fastp trimmed the public reads at Q25, and only in-frame beta chains were retained. When rows share a CDR3 protein, they turn into one entry using the most common DNA and genes. Across this sample there are around 14,000 distinct CDR3 sequences, with roughly 49% seen only once. The leading ten clones occupy around 18% of the sample. Trimming accounts for 9 bases at V and 0 bases at J, while the number of junction bases matched to no gene is 6. From the cysteine up to the phenylalanine, the CDR3 has a length of 15 residues. Only the CDR3 part of the read is kept: 45 bases, read in frame from the first base. The germline V gene supplies CDR1 MNHNS and CDR2 SASEGT.

This clonotype came up a few times. It has no known antigen specificity. It has no much larger one-base neighbor in the sample; base qualities were not kept. The specimen sequenced was esophageal tumor tissue. The rearrangement combines TRBV6-1 with TRBJ2-4, with 9 bases matching TRBD1. The receptor's source is a male donor with esophageal squamous cell carcinoma. The CDR3 region reads CASTGGSLAKNIQYF. In nucleotide form, the sequence is TGTGCCAGTACAGGGGGCTCCCTAGCCAAAAACATTCAGTACTTC.